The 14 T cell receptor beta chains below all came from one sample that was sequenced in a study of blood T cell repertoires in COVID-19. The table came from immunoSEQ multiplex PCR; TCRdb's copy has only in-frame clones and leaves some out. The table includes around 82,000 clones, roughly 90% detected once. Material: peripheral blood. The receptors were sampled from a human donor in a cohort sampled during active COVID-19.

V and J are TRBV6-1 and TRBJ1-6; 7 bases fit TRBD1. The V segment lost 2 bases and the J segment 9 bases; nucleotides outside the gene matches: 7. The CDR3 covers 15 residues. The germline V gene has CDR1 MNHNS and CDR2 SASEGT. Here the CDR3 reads CASSEREGATSPLHF. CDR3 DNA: TGTGCCAGCAGTGAACGAGAGGGGGCTACTTCACCCCTCCACTTT.

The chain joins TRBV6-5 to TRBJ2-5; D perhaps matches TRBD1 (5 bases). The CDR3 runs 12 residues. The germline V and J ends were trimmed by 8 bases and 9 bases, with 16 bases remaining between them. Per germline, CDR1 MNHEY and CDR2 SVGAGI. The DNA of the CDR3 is TGTGCCAGCGTTAGGTCCGAAGGGGCCCAGTACTTC. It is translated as CASVRSEGAQYF.

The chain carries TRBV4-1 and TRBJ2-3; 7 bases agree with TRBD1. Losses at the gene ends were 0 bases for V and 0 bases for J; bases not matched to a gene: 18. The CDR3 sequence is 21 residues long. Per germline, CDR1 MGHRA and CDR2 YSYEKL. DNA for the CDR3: TGCGCCAGCAGCCAAGAACTCCGGGACAGCCTAACTGGGATAAGCACAGATACGCAGTATTTT. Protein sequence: CASSQELRDSLTGISTDTQYF.

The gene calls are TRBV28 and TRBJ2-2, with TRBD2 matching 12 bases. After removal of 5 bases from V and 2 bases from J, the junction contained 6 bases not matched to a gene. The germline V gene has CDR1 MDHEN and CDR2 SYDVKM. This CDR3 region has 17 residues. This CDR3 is CASSERLAGANTGELFF. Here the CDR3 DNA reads TGTGCCAGCAGTGAACGACTAGCGGGGGCTAACACCGGGGAGCTGTTTTTT.

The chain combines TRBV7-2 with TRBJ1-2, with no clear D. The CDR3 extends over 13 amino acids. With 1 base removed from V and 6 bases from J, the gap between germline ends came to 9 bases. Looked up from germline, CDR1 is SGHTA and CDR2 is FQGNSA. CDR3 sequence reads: CASSLGSVDGYTF. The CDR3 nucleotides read TGTGCCAGCAGCTTAGGGAGCGTGGATGGCTACACCTTC.

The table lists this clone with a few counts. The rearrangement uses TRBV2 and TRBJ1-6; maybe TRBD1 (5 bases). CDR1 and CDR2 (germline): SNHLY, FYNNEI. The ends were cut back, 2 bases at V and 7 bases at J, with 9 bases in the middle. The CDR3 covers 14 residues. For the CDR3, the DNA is TGTGCCAGCAGTGAATCCGACAGAAATTCACCCCTCCACTTT. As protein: CASSESDRNSPLHF.

In DNA, the CDR3 is TGTGCCAGCAGTTTAGTACAGGGGGTCAACGAGCAGTACTTC. Translating gives CASSLVQGVNEQYF. The V and J genes are TRBV27 and TRBJ2-7, with 8 bases that match TRBD1. Germline V CDR1 and CDR2: MNHEY, SMNVEV (reference sequence). With 2 bases clipped from V and 5 bases from J, the junction kept 5 bases outside the gene matches. This CDR3 has 14 amino acids.

CDR3 in amino acids: CASSFQDNEQFF. The CDR3 region has the DNA TGTGCCAGCAGTTTTCAGGACAATGAGCAGTTCTTC. The genes are TRBV12-3 or TRBV12-4 and TRBJ2-1, with D unclear. V was pared by 3 bases and J by 5 bases, with 5 bases between. The CDR3 is 12 residues long.

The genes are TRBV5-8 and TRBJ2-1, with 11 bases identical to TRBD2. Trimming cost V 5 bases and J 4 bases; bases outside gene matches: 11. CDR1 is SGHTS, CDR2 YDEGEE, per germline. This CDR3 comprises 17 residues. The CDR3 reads CASRYKTSGMGYNEQFF. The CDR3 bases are TGTGCCAGCAGATATAAGACTAGCGGGATGGGGTACAATGAGCAGTTCTTC.

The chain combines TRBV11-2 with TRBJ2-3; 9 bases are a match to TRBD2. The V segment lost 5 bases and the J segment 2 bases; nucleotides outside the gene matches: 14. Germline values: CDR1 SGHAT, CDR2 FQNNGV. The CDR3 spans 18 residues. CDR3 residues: CASSPGLAELISTDTQYF. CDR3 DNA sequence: TGTGCCAGCAGCCCGGGACTAGCAGAACTAATATCCACAGATACGCAGTATTTT.

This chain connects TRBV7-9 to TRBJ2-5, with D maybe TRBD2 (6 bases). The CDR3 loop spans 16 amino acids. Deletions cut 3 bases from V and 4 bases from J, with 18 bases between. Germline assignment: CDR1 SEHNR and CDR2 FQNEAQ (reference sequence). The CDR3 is CASSLSGFDRGETQYF. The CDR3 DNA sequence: TGTGCCAGCAGCTTGAGCGGGTTCGATCGGGGAGAGACCCAGTACTTC.

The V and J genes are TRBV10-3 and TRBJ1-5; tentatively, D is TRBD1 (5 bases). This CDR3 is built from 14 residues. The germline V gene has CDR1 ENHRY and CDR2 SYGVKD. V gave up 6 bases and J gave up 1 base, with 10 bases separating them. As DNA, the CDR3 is TGTGCCATCAGCCAGGGAGGAAGCAATCAGCCCCAGCATTTT. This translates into CAISQGGSNQPQHF.

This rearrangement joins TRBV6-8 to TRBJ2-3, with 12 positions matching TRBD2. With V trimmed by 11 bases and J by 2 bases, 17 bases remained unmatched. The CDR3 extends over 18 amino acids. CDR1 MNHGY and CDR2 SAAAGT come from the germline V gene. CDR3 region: CAGNFGLAGLRHTDTQYF. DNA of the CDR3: TGTGCCGGCAACTTCGGACTAGCGGGGCTCAGACACACAGATACGCAGTATTTT.

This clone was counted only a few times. The CDR3 spells CASSENQGSYNEQFF. The CDR3, as DNA: TGTGCCAGCAGTGAAAACCAGGGTTCCTACAATGAGCAGTTCTTC. The V and J genes are TRBV6-1 and TRBJ2-1; D perhaps matches TRBD1 (5 bases). Germline lookup yields CDR1 MNHNS and CDR2 SASEGT. This CDR3 has 15 residues. V lost 2 bases and J 1 base, leaving 9 bases between the germline ends.